These T cell receptor beta chains were read from a single sample in a study of tumor and adjacent non-tumor tissue in lung cancer. TCRdb analysed the multiplex PCR reads with MiXCR anew, one entry per CDR3 protein. The repertoire has 44,000 or so distinct CDR3 sequences, more than 60% of them found once; the top ten carry around 20%. Sample: distant non-tumor lung tissue. These receptors originate from a woman in her thirties or forties with non-small cell lung cancer. The CDR3 runs from the conserved cysteine through the conserved F or W. D genes are given only for firm matches. A row's size may be missing; if present it is once, few, many or a size class.

v_call,j_call,clone_size,d_call,cdr3_aa,cdr3_nt
TRBV6-5,TRBJ1-1,-,-,CAARRGPDRSNTEAFF,TGTGCCGCTCGGAGGGGACCCGACAGGTCGAACACTGAAGCTTTCTTT
TRBV20-1,TRBJ2-3,-,-,CSTRLSGSSVADTQYF,TGCAGTACTAGACTTAGTGGCTCTAGCGTAGCAGATACGCAGTATTTT
TRBV7-8,TRBJ2-3,-,TRBD2,CASSLGQGTSGTDMQYF,TGTGCCAGCAGCTTAGGGCAGGGGACTAGCGGGACGGATATGCAGTATTTT
TRBV12-3/TRBV12-4,TRBJ2-7,-,-,CASRRGSDYEQYF,TGTGCCAGTAGAAGGGGTTCGGACTACGAGCAGTACTTC
TRBV11-1,TRBJ2-1,-,-,CAGSLRAPPTGDDEQFF,TGTGCCGGCAGCCTAAGAGCCCCGCCGACAGGAGACGATGAGCAGTTCTTC
TRBV29-1,TRBJ2-7,-,TRBD1,CSVEETGGDEQYF,TGCAGCGTTGAAGAGACAGGGGGAGACGAGCAGTACTTC
TRBV7-9,TRBJ2-3,-,-,CASSLEADTQYF,TGTGCCAGCAGCTTAGAGGCAGATACGCAGTATTTT
TRBV6-4,TRBJ2-1,-,TRBD2,CASSVSGGEADEQFF,TGTGCCAGCAGTGTCAGCGGGGGGGAGGCCGATGAGCAGTTCTTC
TRBV11-2,TRBJ2-1,medium-sized,-,CASSHGVYNGQFF,TGTGCCAGCAGCCACGGGGTTTACAATGGGCAGTTCTTC
TRBV11-2,TRBJ1-2,once,-,CVSSSGCGYGYTF,TGTGTCAGCAGTTCCGGGTGTGGTTATGGCTACACCTTC
TRBV11-3,TRBJ2-2,-,TRBD2,CGSNTGLAGGAGELFF,TGTGGCAGCAACACCGGACTAGCGGGAGGCGCCGGTGAGCTGTTTTTT
TRBV20-1,TRBJ2-1,-,TRBD2,CSAIGETSGRISYNEQFF,TGCAGTGCCATCGGCGAGACTAGCGGGAGAATCTCCTACAATGAGCAGTTCTTC
TRBV9,TRBJ1-2,-,-,CASSGTGYRGYTF,TGTGCCAGCAGCGGGACCGGGTATCGTGGCTACACCTTC
TRBV6-6,TRBJ2-1,-,-,CASSYLGARDEQFF,TGTGCCAGCAGTTACCTGGGGGCTCGAGATGAGCAATTCTTC
TRBV4-2,TRBJ1-4,-,-,CSSNQDHSGTANEKLFF,TGTTCCAGCAACCAAGATCATTCGGGGACGGCTAATGAAAAACTGTTTTTT
TRBV4-2,TRBJ2-2,-,-,CASSQVRTLVGELFF,TGTGCCAGCAGCCAAGTACGGACTTTGGTAGGGGAGCTGTTTTTT
TRBV6-6,TRBJ2-1,-,TRBD2,CASSATSGTNSYNEQFF,TGTGCCAGCAGTGCGACTAGCGGGACGAACTCCTATAATGAGCAGTTCTTC
TRBV6-1,TRBJ1-5,-,-,CASSRGWGSDQPQHF,TGTGCCAGTAGCCGTGGATGGGGCTCGGATCAGCCCCAGCATTTT
TRBV28,TRBJ2-1,many,-,CASSLGAGAPNEQFF,TGTGCCAGCAGTTTAGGCGCGGGCGCGCCAAATGAGCAGTTCTTC
TRBV14,TRBJ2-2,-,TRBD2,CASSQQAGPTGELLF,TGTGCCAGCAGCCAGCAAGCGGGACCCACCGGGGAGCTGCTTTTT
TRBV11-2,TRBJ1-2,-,-,CASSRPFGEVDGYTF,TGTGCCAGCAGTCGGCCCTTTGGGGAGGTCGACGGCTACACCTTC
TRBV20-1,TRBJ2-2,few,-,CSARERGGFDTGELFF,TGCAGTGCTAGAGAAAGGGGCGGGTTCGACACCGGGGAGCTGTTTTTT
TRBV12-3/TRBV12-4,TRBJ2-2,-,-,CASCRESAGELFF,TGTGCCAGCTGCAGAGAGTCCGCCGGGGAGCTGTTTTTT
TRBV6-6,TRBJ2-5,-,-,CANSYSVSGETQYF,TGTGCCAACAGTTACTCGGTCTCCGGGGAGACCCAGTACTTC
TRBV29-1,TRBJ2-2,many,-,CSVKGTSTGGELFF,TGCAGCGTTAAGGGCACCTCGACCGGCGGGGAGCTGTTTTTT
TRBV11-1,TRBJ2-7,once,TRBD1,CVSSRIGGSYEQYF,TGTGTCAGCAGCCGTATAGGGGGCAGCTACGAGCAGTACTTC
TRBV11-2,TRBJ2-3,-,-,CASSPLSAAGTQCF,TGCGCCAGCAGCCCTCTAAGCGCGGCAGGTACGCAGTGTTTT
TRBV29-1,TRBJ2-2,-,TRBD2,CSGTVGRYTWVLFF,TGCAGCGGAACAGTCGGGAGGTACACCTGGGTGCTGTTTTTT
TRBV4-1,TRBJ1-5,-,-,CASSHQDWGQEQPQHF,TGCGCCAGCAGCCACCAAGACTGGGGGCAGGAGCAGCCCCAGCATTTT
TRBV29-1,TRBJ2-7,-,TRBD2,CSVGGLGRVSSHEQYF,TGCAGCGTTGGGGGTTTGGGGAGGGTTTCATCGCACGAGCAGTACTTC
TRBV6-2/TRBV6-3,TRBJ1-2,-,TRBD1,CASREQGARGYAF,TGTGCCAGCAGGGAACAGGGGGCGCGTGGTTACGCCTTC
TRBV11-2,TRBJ2-3,-,-,CARSSTRDSRGTTDTQNF,TGTGCCAGGAGCTCTACCCGGGATAGCCGGGGGACCACAGATACGCAGAATTTT
TRBV30,TRBJ2-1,-,TRBD2,CAWSSSGRSKPRGNEQFF,TGTGCCTGGAGTTCTAGCGGGAGGTCTAAGCCGCGAGGCAATGAGCAGTTCTTC
TRBV20-1,TRBJ2-2,-,-,CSARDYNTGELFF,TGCAGTGCTAGAGATTATAACACCGGGGAGCTGTTTTTT
TRBV11-2,TRBJ1-2,-,-,CASSQYKTGLGGYTF,TGTGCCAGCAGCCAATACAAGACGGGACTAGGAGGCTACACCTTC